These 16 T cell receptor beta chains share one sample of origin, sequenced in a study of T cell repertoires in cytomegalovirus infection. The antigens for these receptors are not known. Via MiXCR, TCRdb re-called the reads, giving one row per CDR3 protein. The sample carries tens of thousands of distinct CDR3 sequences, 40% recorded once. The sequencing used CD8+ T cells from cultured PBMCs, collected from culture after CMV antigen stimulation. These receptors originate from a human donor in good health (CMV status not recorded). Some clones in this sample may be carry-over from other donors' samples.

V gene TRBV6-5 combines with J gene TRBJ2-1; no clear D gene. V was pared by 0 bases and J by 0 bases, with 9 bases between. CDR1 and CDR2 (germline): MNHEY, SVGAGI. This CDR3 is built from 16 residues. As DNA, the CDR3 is TGTGCCAGCAGTTACTCCGCAGCGTCCTCCTACAATGAGCAGTTCTTC. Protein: CASSYSAASSYNEQFF.

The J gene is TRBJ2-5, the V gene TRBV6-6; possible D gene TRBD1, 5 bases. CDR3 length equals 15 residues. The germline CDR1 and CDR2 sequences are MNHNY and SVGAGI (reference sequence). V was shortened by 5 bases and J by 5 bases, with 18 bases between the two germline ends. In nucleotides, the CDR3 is TGTGCCAGCAGTCCCCTCCGAGACCCAGGGGAGACCCAGTACTTC. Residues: CASSPLRDPGETQYF.

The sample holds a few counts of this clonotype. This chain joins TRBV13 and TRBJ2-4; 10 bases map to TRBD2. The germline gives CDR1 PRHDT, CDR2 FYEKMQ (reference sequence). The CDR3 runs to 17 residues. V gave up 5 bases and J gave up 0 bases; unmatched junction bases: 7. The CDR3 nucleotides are TGTGCCAGCAGCCCCTATAGCGGGGGGCTAGCCAAAAACATTCAGTACTTC. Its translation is CASSPYSGGLAKNIQYF.

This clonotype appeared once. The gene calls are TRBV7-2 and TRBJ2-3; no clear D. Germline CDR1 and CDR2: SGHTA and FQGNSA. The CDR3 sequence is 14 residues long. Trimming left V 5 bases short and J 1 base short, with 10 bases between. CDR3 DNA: TGTGCCAGCAGCGGATCTTATGGCACAGATACGCAGTATTTT. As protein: CASSGSYGTDTQYF.

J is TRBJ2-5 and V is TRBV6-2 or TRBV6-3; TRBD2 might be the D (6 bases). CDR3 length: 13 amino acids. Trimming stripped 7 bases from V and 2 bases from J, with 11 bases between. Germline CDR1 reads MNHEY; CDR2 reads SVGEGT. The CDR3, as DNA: TGTGCCAGCAACCACGGGAGTCAAGAGACCCAGTACTTC. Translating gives CASNHGSQETQYF.

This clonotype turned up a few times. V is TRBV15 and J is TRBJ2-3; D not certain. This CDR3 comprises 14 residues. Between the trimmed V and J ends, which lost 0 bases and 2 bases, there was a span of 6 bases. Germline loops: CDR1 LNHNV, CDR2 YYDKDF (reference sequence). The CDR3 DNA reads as TGTGCCACCAGCAGAGAGTCAATCACAGATACGCAGTATTTT. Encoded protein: CATSRESITDTQYF.

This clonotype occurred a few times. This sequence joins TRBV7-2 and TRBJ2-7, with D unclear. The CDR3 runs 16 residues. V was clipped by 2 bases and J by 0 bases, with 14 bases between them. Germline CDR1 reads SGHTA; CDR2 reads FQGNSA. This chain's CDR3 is CASSLPNFRSSYEQYF. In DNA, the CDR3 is TGTGCCAGCAGCTTACCGAACTTTAGGAGCTCCTACGAGCAGTACTTC.

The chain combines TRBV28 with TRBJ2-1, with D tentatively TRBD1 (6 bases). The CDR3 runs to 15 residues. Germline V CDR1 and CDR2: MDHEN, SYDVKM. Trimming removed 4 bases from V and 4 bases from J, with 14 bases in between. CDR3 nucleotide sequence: TGTGCCAGCAGTTCCGTCGACAGGAATTACAATGAGCAGTTCTTC. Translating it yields CASSSVDRNYNEQFF. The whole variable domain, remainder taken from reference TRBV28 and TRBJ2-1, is DVKVTQSSRYLVKRTGEKVFLECVQDMDHENMFWYRQDPGLGLRLIYFSYDVKMKEKGDIPEGYSVSREKKERFSLILESASTNQTSMYLCASSSVDRNYNEQFFGPGTRLTVL.

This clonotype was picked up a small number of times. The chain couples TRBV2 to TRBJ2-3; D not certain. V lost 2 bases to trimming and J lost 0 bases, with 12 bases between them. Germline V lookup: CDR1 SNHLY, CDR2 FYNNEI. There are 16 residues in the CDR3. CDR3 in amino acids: CASSEFLGASTDTQYF. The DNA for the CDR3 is TGTGCCAGCAGTGAATTTCTCGGCGCTAGCACAGATACGCAGTATTTT.

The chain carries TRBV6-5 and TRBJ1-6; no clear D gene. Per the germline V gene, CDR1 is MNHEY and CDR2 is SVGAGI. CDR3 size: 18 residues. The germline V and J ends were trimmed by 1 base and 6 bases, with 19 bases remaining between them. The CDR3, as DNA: TGTGCCAGCAGTTACTACGGGGTCAGCCAGATGACTAATTCACCCCTCCACTTT. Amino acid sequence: CASSYYGVSQMTNSPLHF.

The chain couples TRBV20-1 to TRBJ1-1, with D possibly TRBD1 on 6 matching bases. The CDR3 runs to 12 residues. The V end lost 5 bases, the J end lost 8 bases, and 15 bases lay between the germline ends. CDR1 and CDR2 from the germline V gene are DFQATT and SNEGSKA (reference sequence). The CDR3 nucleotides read TGCAGTGCTCCTCAGGGGTTGGGGGAAGCTTTCTTT. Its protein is CSAPQGLGEAFF.

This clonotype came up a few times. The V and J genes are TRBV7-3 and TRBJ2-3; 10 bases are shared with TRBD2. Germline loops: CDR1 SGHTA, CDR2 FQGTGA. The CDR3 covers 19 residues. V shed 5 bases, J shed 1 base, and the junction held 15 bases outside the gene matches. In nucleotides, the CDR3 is TGTGCCAGCAGCCCCCTAGGACTAGCGGTGATCCCTGGCACAGATACGCAGTATTTT. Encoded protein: CASSPLGLAVIPGTDTQYF.

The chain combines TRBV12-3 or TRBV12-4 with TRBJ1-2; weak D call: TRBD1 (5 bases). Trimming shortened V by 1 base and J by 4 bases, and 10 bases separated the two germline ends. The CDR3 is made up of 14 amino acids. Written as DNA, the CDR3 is TGTGCCAGCAGTTTAGGGGGCGTATTCTATGGCTACACCTTC. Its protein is CASSLGGVFYGYTF.

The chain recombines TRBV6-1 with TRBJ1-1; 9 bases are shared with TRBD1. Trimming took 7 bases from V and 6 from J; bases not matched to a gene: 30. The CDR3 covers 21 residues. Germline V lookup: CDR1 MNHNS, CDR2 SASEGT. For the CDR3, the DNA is TGTGCCAGCACCGAGTGGACAGGGGACCTAAGAGTTATTAGAGAAGCAGCTGAAGCTTTCTTT. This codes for CASTEWTGDLRVIREAAEAFF.

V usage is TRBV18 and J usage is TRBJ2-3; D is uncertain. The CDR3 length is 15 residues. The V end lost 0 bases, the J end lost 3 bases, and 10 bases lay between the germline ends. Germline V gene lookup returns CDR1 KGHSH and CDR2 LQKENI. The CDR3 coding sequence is TGTGCCAGCTCACCACCACTCGAAGGGACAGATACGCAGTATTTT. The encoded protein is CASSPPLEGTDTQYF.

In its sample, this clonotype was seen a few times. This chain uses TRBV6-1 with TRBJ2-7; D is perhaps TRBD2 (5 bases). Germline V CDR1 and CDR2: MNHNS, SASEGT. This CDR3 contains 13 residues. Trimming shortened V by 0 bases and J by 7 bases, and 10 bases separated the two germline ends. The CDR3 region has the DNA TGTGCCAGCAGTGAAGCTACTAGTTGGGAGCAGTACTTC. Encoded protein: CASSEATSWEQYF.